These 25 T cell receptor beta chains came from one sample sequenced in a study of blood T cell repertoires in COVID-19. The method was immunoSEQ multiplex PCR; TCRdb's version includes in-frame clones alone and lacks a portion of them. The sample lists roughly 140,000 clones, roughly 71% occurring once. What was sequenced was peripheral blood. All receptors derive from a woman of 80 years or more with acute or convalescent COVID-19.

This clone has only one observation. The J gene is TRBJ2-3, the V gene TRBV4-3; TRBD2 might be the D (6 bases). Trimming took off 6 bases at V and 0 bases at J, with 13 bases between the two ends. CDR1 is LGHNA and CDR2 is YSLEER in the germline V gene. The CDR3 runs to 15 residues. CDR3 nucleotides: TGCGCCAGCAGTCCTCTAGCGACTAGCACAGATACGCAGTATTTT. Translated, it gives CASSPLATSTDTQYF.

The V gene is TRBV2, the J gene TRBJ1-1, with D unclear. This CDR3 is built from 12 residues. The V end lost 5 bases, the J end lost 3 bases, and 7 bases lay between the germline ends. The germline V gene has CDR1 SNHLY and CDR2 FYNNEI. This CDR3 is CASSYGYTEAFF. The CDR3 region has the DNA TGTGCCAGCAGTTATGGCTACACTGAAGCTTTCTTT.

The chain carries TRBV29-1 and TRBJ2-3; 10 nucleotides agree with TRBD2. The germline CDR1 and CDR2 sequences are SQVTM and ANQGSEA. V gave up 7 bases and J gave up 3 bases; unmatched junction bases: 10. The CDR3 covers 15 residues. The CDR3 loop is CSARASGSWTDTQYF. The CDR3 DNA reads as TGCAGCGCAAGGGCTAGCGGGAGTTGGACAGATACGCAGTATTTT.

The chain joins TRBV7-2 to TRBJ2-5; 7 positions match TRBD2. The V gene's germline CDR1 is SGHTA and CDR2 FQGNSA. The V segment lost 5 bases and the J segment 6 bases; nucleotides outside the gene matches: 9. The CDR3 runs to 14 residues. CDR3 protein: CASSHGGSGKTQYF. CDR3 nucleotide sequence: TGTGCCAGCAGCCACGGGGGGAGCGGGAAGACCCAGTACTTC.

This clone occurred a few times. V and J are TRBV27 and TRBJ2-3; a possible D gene is TRBD2 (5 bases). Germline CDR1 MNHEY, CDR2 SMNVEV (reference sequence). V shed 8 bases and J shed 2 bases, with 11 bases lying between them. This CDR3 region has 13 residues. The CDR3 nucleotides read TGTGCCAGCGGAGGAACAAACACAGATACGCAGTATTTT. Amino acid sequence: CASGGTNTDTQYF.

The J gene is TRBJ2-3, the V gene TRBV30; TRBD2 matches 9 bases. Germline lookup yields CDR1 GTSNPN and CDR2 SVGIG (reference sequence). CDR3 length: 16 residues. V gave up 4 bases and J gave up 1 base; unmatched junction bases: 9. In DNA form, the CDR3 reads TGTGCCTGGACGCTTCCCACTAGCGGGCGCACAGATACGCAGTATTTT. Translation gives CAWTLPTSGRTDTQYF.

This clone was picked up a small number of times. V is TRBV30 and J is TRBJ1-3; no clear D. The germline gives CDR1 GTSNPN, CDR2 SVGIG (reference sequence). The V end was cut by 4 bases, the J end by 0 bases, with 10 bases between. The CDR3 totals 14 residues. Here the CDR3 DNA reads TGTGCCTGGAAAGACATCAGCTCTGGAAACACCATATATTTT. This translates into CAWKDISSGNTIYF. Filled out from reference TRBV30 and TRBJ1-3, the complete variable domain reads SQTIHQWPATLVQPVGSPLSLECTVEGTSNPNLYWYRQAAGRGLQLLFYSVGIGQISSEVPQNLSASRPQDRQFILSSKKLLLSDSGFYLCAWKDISSGNTIYFGEGSWLTVV.

This clone was seen a single time. The chain combines TRBV3-1 (or the pseudogene TRBV3-2) with TRBJ1-5, with TRBD1 as a possible D gene (6 bases). This CDR3 spans 15 amino acids. Between the trimmed V and J ends, which lost 6 bases and 4 bases, there was a span of 16 bases. CDR1 and CDR2 (germline): LGHDT, YNNKEL (reference sequence). The CDR3 sequence is CASSETGRENQPQHF. CDR3 DNA sequence: TGTGCCAGCAGTGAGACAGGACGTGAAAATCAGCCCCAGCATTTT.

This rearrangement joins TRBV7-2 to TRBJ1-5; D not certain. Germline V gene data show CDR1 as SGHTA and CDR2 as FQGNSA. This CDR3 is built from 12 residues. Deletions cut 3 bases from V and 3 bases from J, with 3 bases between. Here the CDR3 DNA reads TGTGCCAGCAGCTTTTACAATCAGCCCCAGCATTTT. As protein: CASSFYNQPQHF. Together with reference TRBV7-2 and TRBJ1-5, the CDR3 gives the full variable domain: GAGVSQSPSNKVTEKGKDVELRCDPISGHTALYWYRQSLGQGLEFLIYFQGNSAPDKSGLPSDRFSAERTGGSVSTLTIQRTQQEDSAVYLCASSFYNQPQHFGDGTRLSIL.

The chain employs TRBV7-9 and TRBJ2-2, with a weak D call TRBD1 (6 bases). The V gene's germline CDR1 is SEHNR and CDR2 FQNEAQ (reference sequence). Trimming stripped 6 bases from V and 2 bases from J, with 10 bases between. The CDR3 contains 14 residues. This CDR3 reads CASRSDRNTGELFF. CDR3 DNA sequence: TGTGCCAGCAGATCGGACAGAAACACCGGGGAGCTGTTTTTT.

The rearrangement joins TRBV18 to TRBJ1-4, with D hard to call. This CDR3 is built from 15 residues. The germline V gene has CDR1 KGHSH and CDR2 LQKENI. Trimming took off 3 bases at V and 3 bases at J, with 11 bases between the two ends. CDR3 loop: CASSPNTDSNEKLFF. CDR3 in DNA: TGTGCCAGCTCACCCAATACGGACTCTAATGAAAAACTGTTTTTT.

The CDR3 loop is CASSQDGGQGYEKLFF. The CDR3 nucleotides read TGTGCCAGCAGCCAAGATGGGGGACAGGGTTATGAAAAACTGTTTTTT. The chain combines TRBV4-2 with TRBJ1-4; 9 bases align to TRBD1. CDR3 length: 16 residues. V shed 0 bases and J 6 bases; nucleotides not matched to a gene: 5. Looked up from germline, CDR1 is LGHNA and CDR2 is YNFKEQ.

V usage is TRBV19 and J usage is TRBJ1-4; D ambiguous. Trimming removed 4 bases from V and 2 bases from J, with 14 bases in between. Germline V gene sequence: CDR1 LNHDA, CDR2 SQIVND (reference sequence). This CDR3 spans 16 amino acids. CDR3 sequence reads: CASSRQRWSTNEKLFF. The CDR3 nucleotides are TGTGCCAGTAGTAGACAAAGGTGGTCGACTAATGAAAAACTGTTTTTT.

This rearrangement joins TRBV3-1 (or the pseudogene TRBV3-2) to TRBJ2-7, with TRBD1 matching over 10 bases. Trimming removed 3 bases from V and 5 bases from J; junction bases left unmatched: 7. The length of the CDR3 is 15 residues. Germline V gene data show CDR1 as LGHDT and CDR2 as YNNKEL (reference sequence). The CDR3 sequence is CASSHRTGTGDEQYF. The CDR3 bases are TGTGCCAGCAGCCATAGAACCGGGACAGGGGACGAGCAGTACTTC.

This clone was seen more than once but under ten times. This chain joins TRBV6-1 and TRBJ1-5, with D maybe TRBD1 (6 bases). CDR1 is MNHNS and CDR2 is SASEGT in the germline V gene. V was cut by 1 base and J by 1 base, with 17 bases left in between. This CDR3 is 18 amino acids long. The DNA of the CDR3 is TGTGCCAGCAGTGAAGGCACAGGGCGAAAAGGGAGCAATCAGCCCCAGCATTTT. Translating it yields CASSEGTGRKGSNQPQHF.

The count of this clone is one. J is TRBJ2-5 and V is TRBV7-3; tentative D call: TRBD2 (7 bases). The V gene's germline CDR1 is SGHTA and CDR2 FQGTGA. Trimming shortened V by 5 bases and J by 5 bases, and 12 bases separated the two germline ends. The CDR3 sequence is 13 residues long. The CDR3 is CASSRGGSETQYF. CDR3 bases: TGTGCCAGCAGCAGGGGGGGTTCTGAGACCCAGTACTTC.

This clone was seen only once. The chain recombines TRBV3-1 (or the pseudogene TRBV3-2) with TRBJ1-2; 9 bases line up with TRBD1. Germline-derived CDR1 and CDR2 are LGHDT and YNNKEL (reference sequence). With V trimmed by 6 bases and J by 2 bases, 4 bases remained unmatched. The CDR3 spans 14 residues. CDR3 DNA: TGTGCCAGCAGTGCAGGGACAGGGAACTATGGCTACACCTTC. It specifies CASSAGTGNYGYTF.

This chain uses TRBV28 with TRBJ2-7; TRBD2 agrees at 8 bases. The CDR3 has 15 amino acids. From germline, CDR1 is MDHEN and CDR2 SYDVKM. V dropped 5 bases and J dropped 4; count of bases not matched to a gene: 10. The CDR3: CASSPPGTRSYEQYF. In DNA form, the CDR3 reads TGTGCCAGCAGTCCCCCGGGGACTAGATCTTACGAGCAGTACTTC.

The CDR3 here is CASSFNPFPGTGHGYTF. In nucleotides, the CDR3 is TGTGCCAGCAGCTTTAATCCCTTTCCCGGGACAGGGCATGGCTACACCTTC. This chain connects TRBV7-6 to TRBJ1-2, with 9 positions matching TRBD1. This CDR3 is built from 17 residues. Trimming took 3 bases from V and 6 from J; bases not matched to a gene: 14. Germline V gene data show CDR1 as SGHVS and CDR2 as FNYEAQ.

The chain has TRBV6-2 or TRBV6-3 and TRBJ1-4, with D unclear. Germline loops: CDR1 MNHEY, CDR2 SVGEGT. V gave up 3 bases and J gave up 8 bases, with 10 bases separating them. This CDR3 is 13 amino acids long. Here the CDR3 reads CASSYSRGEKLFF. The CDR3 DNA reads TGTGCCAGCAGTTATAGCCGGGGAGAAAAACTGTTTTTT.

The J gene is TRBJ1-2, the V gene TRBV5-1; D gene ambiguous. The CDR3 runs to 15 residues. Trimming took off 1 base at V and 0 bases at J, with 10 bases between the two ends. CDR1 and CDR2 (germline): SGHRS, YFSETQ. CDR3 residues: CASSLSRGTNYGYTF. In DNA form, the CDR3 reads TGCGCCAGCAGCTTGAGCCGGGGAACTAACTATGGCTACACCTTC.

This clone turned up a few times. The chain couples TRBV7-2 to TRBJ1-1, with a weak D call TRBD1 (5 bases). V was pared by 7 bases and J by 0 bases, with 18 bases between. There are 16 residues in the CDR3. Germline V gene sequence: CDR1 SGHTA, CDR2 FQGNSA. This CDR3 reads CASTEHQGLVNTEAFF. The CDR3 coding sequence is TGTGCCAGCACCGAACACCAGGGATTGGTGAACACTGAAGCTTTCTTT.

This chain connects TRBV11-2 to TRBJ2-7, with 7 bases lining up with TRBD2. Trimming at V came to 5 bases and at J to 2 bases, leaving 6 bases not matched to a gene. The length of the CDR3 is 14 residues. Per the germline V gene, CDR1 is SGHAT and CDR2 is FQNNGV. CDR3 sequence: CASSPPAGAYEQYF. As DNA, the CDR3 is TGTGCCAGCAGCCCCCCGGCGGGGGCCTACGAGCAGTACTTC.

V and J are TRBV29-1 and TRBJ1-5; TRBD1 is a possible D gene (5 bases). Trimming removed 4 bases at V and 5 bases at J, with 15 bases between. The germline V gene encodes CDR1 SQVTM and CDR2 ANQGSEA. The length of the CDR3 is 14 residues. The CDR3 here is CSVVSGSGDQPQHF. CDR3 nucleotides: TGCAGCGTTGTAAGTGGGTCGGGGGATCAGCCCCAGCATTTT.

This clone was counted a few times. The gene calls are TRBV13 and TRBJ2-1; TRBD2 agrees at 12 bases. The CDR3 extends over 18 amino acids. After removal of 1 base from V and 7 bases from J, the junction contained 11 bases not matched to a gene. Per the germline V gene, CDR1 is PRHDT and CDR2 is FYEKMQ (reference sequence). Written as DNA, the CDR3 is TGTGCCAGCAGCTTAGATTGGACTAGCGGGGCCAGTCGTAATGAGCAGTTCTTC. It codes for CASSLDWTSGASRNEQFF.